The 12 T cell receptor beta chains reported below all come from one sample, sequenced in a study of blood T cell repertoires in COVID-19. The repertoire was sequenced with immunoSEQ multiplex PCR; TCRdb's copy has only in-frame clones and lacks some. This sample has 110,000 to 150,000 clones, with around 85% found just once. Sequenced: PBMCs or T cells enriched from blood (not recorded which). Every receptor here comes from a woman in her thirties or forties who had recovered from COVID-19.

The chain recombines TRBV9 with TRBJ2-7; TRBD1 agrees at 11 bases. Germline lookup yields CDR1 SGDLS and CDR2 YYNGEE. The ends lost 3 bases at V and 4 bases at J; junction bases unmatched: 6. There are 15 residues in the CDR3. In nucleotides, the CDR3 is TGTGCCAGCAGCGCTAACGGACAGGGGGCGTACGAGCAGTACTTC. It encodes CASSANGQGAYEQYF.

This clone appeared a single time. The chain is built from TRBV11-1 and TRBJ1-1; D may be TRBD1 (6 bases). Germline assignment: CDR1 SGHAT and CDR2 FQDESV (reference sequence). Between the trimmed V and J ends, which lost 1 base and 4 bases, there was a span of 7 bases. This CDR3 is built from 13 residues. The CDR3 region is CASSLGRGTEAFF. The CDR3 DNA reads as TGTGCCAGCAGCTTAGGCAGGGGCACTGAAGCTTTCTTT.

Only one count was recorded for this clone. The V gene is TRBV9, the J gene TRBJ2-1; 11 bases align to TRBD2. Germline V gene sequence: CDR1 SGDLS, CDR2 YYNGEE. J gave up 3 bases and V 3 bases, and 5 bases lay outside the gene matches. The CDR3 covers 16 residues. The CDR3 spells CASSGSGRAVYNEQFF. The CDR3 DNA follows: TGTGCCAGCAGCGGTAGCGGGAGGGCCGTCTACAATGAGCAGTTCTTC.

The chain employs TRBV27 and TRBJ1-5, with a tentative D call TRBD1 (6 bases). From germline, CDR1 is MNHEY and CDR2 SMNVEV (reference sequence). V dropped 6 bases and J dropped 0 bases, with 12 bases sitting between them. The CDR3 loop spans 15 amino acids. The CDR3 sequence is CASSQTGFSNQPQHF. CDR3 bases: TGTGCCAGCAGCCAAACAGGGTTTAGCAATCAGCCCCAGCATTTT.

This chain links TRBV5-1 with TRBJ2-7, with 7 nucleotides matching TRBD2. The CDR3 extends over 16 amino acids. V lost 4 bases, J lost 3 bases, and 13 bases stayed unmatched. Per germline, CDR1 SGHRS and CDR2 YFSETQ. CDR3 loop: CASSPPRAGESYEQYF. The CDR3 nucleotides are TGCGCCAGCAGCCCCCCCAGGGCGGGGGAGAGCTACGAGCAGTACTTC.

This clone was found a few times. The V call is TRBV5-4, the J call TRBJ1-2; 9 nucleotides agree with TRBD1. Trimming took 0 bases from V and 2 from J; bases not matched to a gene: 11. Looked up from germline, CDR1 is SGHNT and CDR2 is YYREEE (reference sequence). The CDR3 totals 18 residues. As DNA, the CDR3 is TGTGCCAGCAGCTTGGATCCCCCCCACAGGGGGCGGAACTATGGCTACACCTTC. It translates to CASSLDPPHRGRNYGYTF.

This chain links TRBV7-8 with TRBJ2-1, with D tentatively TRBD2 (6 bases). Per the germline V gene, CDR1 is SGHVS and CDR2 is FQNEAQ. This CDR3 has 15 amino acids. V gave up 5 bases and J gave up 0 bases, with 11 bases separating them. Here the CDR3 DNA reads TGTGCCAGCAGCCGGGACTTCTCCTCCTACAATGAGCAGTTCTTC. As protein: CASSRDFSSYNEQFF.

This chain joins TRBV7-2 and TRBJ2-7; 10 nucleotides agree with TRBD2. Trimming removed 2 bases from V and 0 bases from J; junction bases left unmatched: 1. The CDR3 covers 15 residues. The germline CDR1 and CDR2 sequences are SGHTA and FQGNSA. The CDR3 nucleotides are TGTGCCAGCAGCTTAACTAGCGGGACCTCCTACGAGCAGTACTTC. Translated, it gives CASSLTSGTSYEQYF.

This clone was seen just once. The chain is built from TRBV9 and TRBJ1-2; 7 bases agree with TRBD1. The CDR3 is 14 amino acids. CDR1 SGDLS and CDR2 YYNGEE come from the germline V gene. Losses at the gene ends were 5 bases for V and 0 bases for J; bases not matched to a gene: 4. The CDR3 sequence: CASRADRANYGYTF. The CDR3 bases are TGTGCCAGCAGAGCCGACAGGGCTAACTATGGCTACACCTTC.

The chain uses TRBV7-8 and TRBJ1-1; unclear D gene. The germline gives CDR1 SGHVS, CDR2 FQNEAQ. Trimming shortened V by 1 base and J by 3 bases, and 9 bases separated the two germline ends. This CDR3 contains 14 residues. The CDR3 is CASSLEWSDTEAFF. DNA of the CDR3: TGTGCCAGCAGCTTAGAATGGAGTGACACTGAAGCTTTCTTT. Based on the CDR3 plus reference TRBV7-8 and TRBJ1-1, the full variable domain is GAGVSQSPRYKVAKRGQDVALRCDPISGHVSLFWYQQALGQGPEFLTYFQNEAQLDKSGLPSDRFFAERPEGSVSTLKIQRTQQEDSAVYLCASSLEWSDTEAFFGQGTRLTVV.

CDR3 region: CASSRGFDGYTF. The CDR3 coding sequence is TGTGCCAGCAGCCGAGGGTTTGATGGCTACACCTTC. V and J are TRBV3-1 (or the pseudogene TRBV3-2) and TRBJ1-2; no definite D call. V lost 4 bases to trimming and J lost 6 bases, with 9 bases between them. The germline V gene has CDR1 LGHDT and CDR2 YNNKEL (reference sequence). The CDR3 has 12 residues.

The CDR3 DNA is TGTGCCAGCAGTGACAGGGTGGGGTCAAACTATGGCTACACCTTC. Its protein is CASSDRVGSNYGYTF. The V gene is TRBV27, the J gene TRBJ1-2, with TRBD1 matching over 7 bases. Germline V gene sequence: CDR1 MNHEY, CDR2 SMNVEV (reference sequence). The CDR3 spans 15 residues. Germline trimming cut 5 bases from V and 2 bases from J; bases unmatched to any gene: 8.